The 24 T cell receptor beta chains below come from one sample, sequenced in a study of T cell changes during pregnancy in multiple sclerosis. TCRdb keeps only in-frame clones here, not all; method: immunoSEQ multiplex PCR. The sample contains 60,000 to 80,000 clones, approximately 90% of which appear only once. This specimen consisted of peripheral blood, obtained before pregnancy. Receptors were obtained from a female donor with multiple sclerosis, enrolled in a pregnancy study.

The chain links TRBV6-5 to TRBJ2-7, with D uncertain. CDR3 size: 14 residues. Per the germline V gene, CDR1 is MNHEY and CDR2 is SVGAGI. V was clipped by 6 bases and J by 0 bases, with 12 bases between them. CDR3 loop: CASSPRYSSYEQYF. The CDR3 DNA is TGTGCCAGCAGCCCCAGGTACAGCTCCTACGAGCAGTACTTC.

In its sample, this clone was seen once. The chain links TRBV6-1 to TRBJ1-2; unclear D gene. V dropped 11 bases and J dropped 2 bases, with 6 bases sitting between them. The CDR3 totals 10 residues. Germline V CDR1 and CDR2: MNHNS, SASEGT. CDR3 amino acids: CAAYNYGYTF. CDR3 sequence (DNA): TGTGCCGCGTACAACTATGGCTACACCTTC.

V gene TRBV7-3 combines with J gene TRBJ1-2, with TRBD1 identical over 7 bases. The V gene's germline CDR1 is SGHTA and CDR2 FQGTGA. The CDR3 extends over 15 amino acids. Losses at the gene ends were 4 bases for V and 1 base for J; bases not matched to a gene: 6. Written as DNA, the CDR3 is TGTGCCAGCAGCTCAGGACAGGTGATTAACTATGGCTACACCTTC. Amino acids: CASSSGQVINYGYTF.

This chain joins TRBV5-4 and TRBJ2-2, with 8 bases that match TRBD2. The CDR3 loop spans 15 amino acids. Germline-derived CDR1 and CDR2 are SGHNT and YYREEE (reference sequence). J lost 7 bases, V lost 4 bases, and 9 bases had no gene match. The CDR3 bases are TGTGCCAGCAGCCCGGGGGGGGCGATATACGGGGAGCTGTTTTTT. It codes for CASSPGGAIYGELFF.

The chain couples TRBV7-8 to TRBJ1-1, with 8 bases identical to TRBD1. CDR3 length: 15 residues. From germline, CDR1 is SGHVS and CDR2 FQNEAQ. Germline trimming cut 5 bases from V and 5 bases from J; bases unmatched to any gene: 10. The CDR3 here is CASSPTPTGVTEAFF. The CDR3 DNA sequence: TGTGCCAGCAGCCCGACCCCGACAGGGGTAACTGAAGCTTTCTTT.

The chain uses TRBV29-1 and TRBJ2-7; tentative D call: TRBD1 (6 bases). Germline assignment: CDR1 SQVTM and CDR2 ANQGSEA. Between the trimmed V and J ends, which lost 4 bases and 2 bases, there was a span of 15 bases. The CDR3 loop spans 14 amino acids. This chain's CDR3 is CSVVILGGTYEQYF. The CDR3 region has the DNA TGCAGCGTTGTGATCCTAGGGGGTACCTACGAGCAGTACTTC.

The genes are TRBV19 and TRBJ1-2; a possible D gene is TRBD1 (6 bases). In germline, CDR1 is LNHDA, CDR2 SQIVND (reference sequence). This CDR3 region has 14 residues. Deletions cut 7 bases from V and 2 bases from J, with 14 bases between. The CDR3 sequence is CASTSPDRNYGYTF. The CDR3 bases are TGTGCCAGTACCTCCCCCGACAGGAACTATGGCTACACCTTC.

The chain has TRBV9 and TRBJ2-5; D is uncertain. Trimming left V 0 bases short and J 5 bases short, with 8 bases between. The CDR3 spans 13 residues. The germline V gene has CDR1 SGDLS and CDR2 YYNGEE. In DNA, the CDR3 is TGTGCCAGCAGCGTAGCCCTTTTTGAGACCCAGTACTTC. Protein: CASSVALFETQYF. Full variable domain (outside the CDR3, taken from reference TRBV9 and TRBJ2-5): DSGVTQTPKHLITATGQRVTLRCSPRSGDLSVYWYQQSLDQGLQFLIQYYNGEERAKGNILERFSAQQFPDLHSELNLSSLELGDSALYFCASSVALFETQYFGPGTRLLVL.

This chain uses TRBV2 with TRBJ1-5; no reliable D call. The V and J ends lost 3 bases and 5 bases respectively, with 11 bases between them. This CDR3 spans 14 amino acids. CDR1 and CDR2 from the germline V gene are SNHLY and FYNNEI. The CDR3 DNA follows: TGTGCCAGCAGTGATTATAGGAGGGATCAGCCCCAGCATTTT. This codes for CASSDYRRDQPQHF.

The chain is built from TRBV4-2 and TRBJ2-7, with 12 bases that match TRBD2. Germline assignment: CDR1 LGHNA and CDR2 YNFKEQ. V was pared by 1 base and J by 4 bases, with 5 bases of the junction left unmatched. CDR3 size: 16 residues. CDR3 bases: TGTGCCAGCAGCCAAGCGTCTAGCGGGGGGGTGTACGAGCAGTACTTC. Translating gives CASSQASSGGVYEQYF.

The V gene is TRBV27, the J gene TRBJ2-5; D ambiguous. Germline-derived CDR1 and CDR2 are MNHEY and SMNVEV (reference sequence). Between the trimmed V and J ends, which lost 0 bases and 4 bases, there was a span of 9 bases. This CDR3 is 14 amino acids long. CDR3 in amino acids: CASSLSRVRETQYF. The CDR3 region has the DNA TGTGCCAGCAGTTTATCCCGCGTTCGAGAGACCCAGTACTTC.

Points on this clone: At one of its ends the junction is not consistent with the germline gene, which may arise from a read error. The chain is built from TRBV18 and TRBJ1-2, with 9 bases that match TRBD1. Germline V gene data show CDR1 as KGHSH and CDR2 as LQKENI. The CDR3 runs to 17 residues. The CDR3 spells CASSPVTPGQGNSGYTF. DNA of the CDR3: TGTGCCAGCTCACCTGTAACACCGGGACAGGGAAACTCTGGCTACACCTTC.

V and J are TRBV30 and TRBJ1-5; 8 bases match TRBD1. J lost 5 bases, V lost 0 bases, and 3 bases had no gene match. Germline CDR1 GTSNPN, CDR2 SVGIG (reference sequence). The CDR3 sequence is 14 residues long. This chain's CDR3 is CAWSVTGGDQPQHF. As DNA, the CDR3 is TGTGCCTGGAGTGTTACAGGGGGGGATCAGCCCCAGCATTTT.

J is TRBJ2-7 and V is TRBV27; 10 nucleotides line up with TRBD2. Germline V lookup: CDR1 MNHEY, CDR2 SMNVEV (reference sequence). The V segment lost 3 bases and the J segment 0 bases; nucleotides outside the gene matches: 5. The CDR3 totals 16 residues. In nucleotides, the CDR3 is TGTGCCAGCAGTTTCCGGACTAGCGGTTTCTCCTACGAGCAGTACTTC. It encodes CASSFRTSGFSYEQYF.

This clone turned up a few times. This rearrangement joins TRBV9 to TRBJ1-2, with D unclear. The CDR3 consists of 14 residues. Trimming removed 0 bases at V and 3 bases at J, with 9 bases between. CDR1 and CDR2 (germline): SGDLS, YYNGEE. The DNA for the CDR3 is TGTGCCAGCAGCGTAGATCTGGGCCACTATGGCTACACCTTC. Translation: CASSVDLGHYGYTF.

This chain uses TRBV5-4 with TRBJ1-1; perhaps TRBD1 as D (6 bases). Per the germline V gene, CDR1 is SGHNT and CDR2 is YYREEE (reference sequence). The germline V and J ends were trimmed by 3 bases and 1 base, with 13 bases remaining between them. The CDR3 sequence is 15 residues long. The CDR3 DNA sequence: TGTGCCAGCAGCTGGGAACAGGGTAGGAACACTGAAGCTTTCTTT. Translated, it gives CASSWEQGRNTEAFF.

The chain is built from TRBV30 and TRBJ1-6, with 11 bases identical to TRBD1. The CDR3 is made up of 13 amino acids. In germline, CDR1 is GTSNPN, CDR2 SVGIG (reference sequence). The V gene end was trimmed by 3 bases and the J gene end by 8 bases; junction bases not matched to a gene: 0. In DNA form, the CDR3 reads TGTGCCTGGAGGGGACAGGGGGATTCACCCCTCCACTTT. Translation gives CAWRGQGDSPLHF.

The count of this clone is one. The rearrangement joins TRBV9 to TRBJ2-5; TRBD2 is a possible D gene (6 bases). V was shortened by 3 bases and J by 4 bases, with 7 bases between the two germline ends. There are 12 residues in the CDR3. The germline CDR1 and CDR2 sequences are SGDLS and YYNGEE. The CDR3 region is CASSGGGETQYF. The CDR3 region has the DNA TGTGCCAGCAGCGGGGGAGGAGAGACCCAGTACTTC.

DNA of the CDR3: TGTGCCAGCACCCTTCACCAGGGTCGGGACTATGGCTACACCTTC. It translates to CASTLHQGRDYGYTF. This chain joins TRBV28 and TRBJ1-2; possibly TRBD1 for D (5 bases). V was pared by 7 bases and J by 3 bases, with 18 bases between. CDR3 length equals 15 residues. Per the germline V gene, CDR1 is MDHEN and CDR2 is SYDVKM.

The chain has TRBV19 and TRBJ2-7, with D perhaps matching TRBD2 (6 bases). The length of the CDR3 is 15 residues. Germline V gene lookup returns CDR1 LNHDA and CDR2 SQIVND (reference sequence). V was cut by 3 bases and J by 2 bases, with 14 bases left in between. CDR3 DNA: TGTGCCAGTAGTATCGTCTTGCGGAGGGCCTACGAGCAGTACTTC. The encoded protein is CASSIVLRRAYEQYF.

The chain joins TRBV4-3 to TRBJ1-2; TRBD1 matches 8 bases. Germline V gene sequence: CDR1 LGHNA, CDR2 YSLEER. The CDR3 sequence is 14 residues long. The V gene end was trimmed by 3 bases and the J gene end by 3 bases; junction bases not matched to a gene: 3. The CDR3 coding sequence is TGCGCCAGCAGCCATTCAGGGGGCGACTATGGCTACACCTTC. Amino acid sequence: CASSHSGGDYGYTF.

The chain is built from TRBV6-6 and TRBJ2-7; the D gene is possibly TRBD2 (6 bases). This CDR3 region has 14 residues. V was shortened by 0 bases and J by 6 bases, with 12 bases between the two germline ends. Germline V gene data show CDR1 as MNHNY and CDR2 as SVGAGI (reference sequence). As DNA, the CDR3 is TGTGCCAGCAGTTACTCGGGGACTGGGGGCGAGCAGTACTTC. Its protein is CASSYSGTGGEQYF.

This clone appeared a single time. The chain couples TRBV19 to TRBJ1-1; 7 bases fit TRBD1. Germline V gene data show CDR1 as LNHDA and CDR2 as SQIVND (reference sequence). The CDR3 has 12 amino acids. The V gene end was trimmed by 6 bases and the J gene end by 8 bases; junction bases not matched to a gene: 6. The DNA for the CDR3 is TGTGCCAGTAGATGGACAGGAGGAGAAGCTTTCTTT. Translating gives CASRWTGGEAFF.

This clone was seen once. Other nucleotide sequences in the sample specify the same CDR3. The V and J genes are TRBV5-1 and TRBJ2-7, with TRBD1 identical over 7 bases. V was pared by 7 bases and J by 4 bases, with 2 bases of the junction left unmatched. The germline gives CDR1 SGHRS, CDR2 YFSETQ. The CDR3 has 11 residues. The CDR3 DNA reads as TGCGCCAGCCGGGACAGTTACGAGCAGTACTTC. Translated, it gives CASRDSYEQYF.